A single T cell receptor (beta chain) is shown here with its context. Some clones are missing from TCRdb's copy, which holds only in-frame ones; the method was immunoSEQ multiplex PCR. The repertoire includes around 58,000 clones, 80% to 95% of them detected once, and about 15% sits in the top ten. These data originate in a study of blood T cell repertoires in COVID-19. Study at large: PBMCs, B-cell-depleted T cells, or T cells were the source of the cDNA or gDNA that made up the material.

This CDR3 contains 17 residues. Trimming at V came to 2 bases and at J to 2 bases, leaving 5 bases not matched to a gene. In germline, CDR1 is KGHDR, CDR2 SFDVKD. Sequenced input: peripheral blood. The clonotype originates from a human donor with active COVID-19. The donor label of this sample is uncertain. This chain connects TRBV24-1 to TRBJ2-2; 9 nucleotides align to TRBD1. The CDR3: CATSDSDRGLNTGELFF. The CDR3, as DNA: TGTGCCACCAGTGATTCGGACAGGGGACTAAACACCGGGGAGCTGTTTTTT.